This TCR beta chain is drawn from a study of blood T cell repertoires in COVID-19. Turning to the study itself: T cells, B-cell-depleted T cells, or PBMCs supplied cDNA or gDNA.

This clone was observed a single time. This CDR3 has 14 residues. V was pared by 2 bases and J by 7 bases, with 12 bases between. Germline CDR1 is SNHLY and CDR2 is FYNNEI. Methods used by the authors: How many nucleated cells were present was estimated from reference gene primer amplification. The data were produced by immunoSEQ multiplex PCR, yet TCRdb's version contains in-frame clones alone and is incomplete. Clone size and the V and J calls come from that table; the DNA yielded D and trimming. The table shows about 340,000 clones, with approximately 91% occurring only once. The sequencing input was peripheral blood. The source of this sequence is a woman in her 70s with COVID-19, enrolled during active disease. V and J are TRBV2 and TRBJ1-5; D may be TRBD1 (6 bases). CDR3 DNA sequence: TGTGCCAGCAGTGAAAGGGCAGGGGCCCAGCCCCAGCATTTT. Protein sequence: CASSERAGAQPQHF.